This TCR beta chain came from a study of shared clonotypes between healthy human individuals. Study results and caveats: Clonotype sharing among donors was thought likely to change with sequencing depth. A handful of donors showed sharing of approximately 5% of naive CD4 clonotypes.

On this clone: The antigen remains unidentified.

TCRdb's copy holds only in-frame clones and misses some; the assay was immunoSEQ multiplex PCR. The data show hundreds of thousands of clones, roughly 70% seen once. This CDR3 comprises 13 residues. CDR1 is MNHEY and CDR2 is SMNVEV in the germline V gene (reference sequence). Deletions cut 2 bases from V and 2 bases from J, with 6 bases between. The sequence derives from a man aged 30-40 years in good health. The sample comprised memory CD4+ T cells sorted from blood. Subset defined: CD45RA-negative fraction. This chain links TRBV27 with TRBJ2-5; D is unclear. The CDR3 loop is CASSLVGQETQYF. CDR3 DNA: TGTGCCAGCAGTTTAGTTGGTCAAGAGACCCAGTACTTC.